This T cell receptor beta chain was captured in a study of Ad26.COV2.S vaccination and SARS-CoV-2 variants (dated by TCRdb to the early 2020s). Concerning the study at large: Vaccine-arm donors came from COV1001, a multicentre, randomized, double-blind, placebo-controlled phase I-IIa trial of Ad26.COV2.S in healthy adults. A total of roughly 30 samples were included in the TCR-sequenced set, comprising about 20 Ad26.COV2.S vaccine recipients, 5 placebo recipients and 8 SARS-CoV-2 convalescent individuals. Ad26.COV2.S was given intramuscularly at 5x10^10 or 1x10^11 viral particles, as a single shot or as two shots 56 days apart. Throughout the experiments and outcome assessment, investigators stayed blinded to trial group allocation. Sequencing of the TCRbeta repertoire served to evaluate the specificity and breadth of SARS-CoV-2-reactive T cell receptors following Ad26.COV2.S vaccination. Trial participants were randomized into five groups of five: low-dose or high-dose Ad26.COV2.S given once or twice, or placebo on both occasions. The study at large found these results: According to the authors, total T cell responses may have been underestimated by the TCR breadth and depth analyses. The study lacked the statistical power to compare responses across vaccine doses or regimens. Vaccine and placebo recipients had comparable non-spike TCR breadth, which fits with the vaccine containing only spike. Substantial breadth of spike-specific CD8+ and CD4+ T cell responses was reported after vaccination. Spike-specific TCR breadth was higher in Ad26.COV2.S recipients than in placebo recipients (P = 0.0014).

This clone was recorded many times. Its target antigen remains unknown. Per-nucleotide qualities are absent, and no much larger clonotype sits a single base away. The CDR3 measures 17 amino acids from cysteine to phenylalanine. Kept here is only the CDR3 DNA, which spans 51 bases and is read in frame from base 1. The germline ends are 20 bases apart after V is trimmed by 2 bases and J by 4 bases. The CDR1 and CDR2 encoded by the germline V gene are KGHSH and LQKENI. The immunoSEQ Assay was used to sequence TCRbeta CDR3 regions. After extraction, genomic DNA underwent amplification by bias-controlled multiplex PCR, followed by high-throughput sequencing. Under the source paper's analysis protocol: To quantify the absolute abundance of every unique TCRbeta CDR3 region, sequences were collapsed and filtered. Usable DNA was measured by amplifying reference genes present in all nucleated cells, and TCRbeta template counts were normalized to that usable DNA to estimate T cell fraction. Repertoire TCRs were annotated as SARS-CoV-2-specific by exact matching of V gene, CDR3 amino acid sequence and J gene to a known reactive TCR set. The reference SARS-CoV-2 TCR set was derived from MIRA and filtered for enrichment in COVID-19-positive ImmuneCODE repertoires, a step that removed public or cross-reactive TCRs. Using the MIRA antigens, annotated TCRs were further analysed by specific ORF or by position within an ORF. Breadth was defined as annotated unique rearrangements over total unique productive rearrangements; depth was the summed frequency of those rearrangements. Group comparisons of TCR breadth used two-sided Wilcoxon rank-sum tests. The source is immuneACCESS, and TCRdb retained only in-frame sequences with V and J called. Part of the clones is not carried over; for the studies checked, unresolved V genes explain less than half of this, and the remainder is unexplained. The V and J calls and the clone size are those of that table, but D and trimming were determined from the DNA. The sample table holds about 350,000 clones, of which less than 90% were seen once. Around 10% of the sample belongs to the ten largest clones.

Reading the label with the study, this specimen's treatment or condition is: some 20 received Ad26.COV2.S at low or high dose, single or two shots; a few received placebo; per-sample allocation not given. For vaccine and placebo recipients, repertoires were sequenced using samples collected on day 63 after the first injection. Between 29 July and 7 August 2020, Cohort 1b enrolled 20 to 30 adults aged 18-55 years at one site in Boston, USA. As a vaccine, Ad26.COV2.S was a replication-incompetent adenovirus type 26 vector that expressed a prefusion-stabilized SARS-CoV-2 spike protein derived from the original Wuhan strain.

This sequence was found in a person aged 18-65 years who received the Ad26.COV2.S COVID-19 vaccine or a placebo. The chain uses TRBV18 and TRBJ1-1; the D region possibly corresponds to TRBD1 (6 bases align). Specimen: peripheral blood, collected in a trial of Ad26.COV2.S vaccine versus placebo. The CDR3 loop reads CASSPRPGESVATEAFF. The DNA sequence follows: TGTGCCAGCTCACCAAGACCAGGGGAATCCGTGGCCACTGAAGCTTTCTTT. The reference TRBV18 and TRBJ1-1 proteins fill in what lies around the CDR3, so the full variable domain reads NAGVMQNPRHLVRRRGQEARLRCSPMKGHSHVYWYRQLPEEGLKFMVYLQKENIIDESGMPKERFSAEFPKEGPSILRIQQVVRGDSAAYFCASSPRPGESVATEAFFGQGTRLTVV.